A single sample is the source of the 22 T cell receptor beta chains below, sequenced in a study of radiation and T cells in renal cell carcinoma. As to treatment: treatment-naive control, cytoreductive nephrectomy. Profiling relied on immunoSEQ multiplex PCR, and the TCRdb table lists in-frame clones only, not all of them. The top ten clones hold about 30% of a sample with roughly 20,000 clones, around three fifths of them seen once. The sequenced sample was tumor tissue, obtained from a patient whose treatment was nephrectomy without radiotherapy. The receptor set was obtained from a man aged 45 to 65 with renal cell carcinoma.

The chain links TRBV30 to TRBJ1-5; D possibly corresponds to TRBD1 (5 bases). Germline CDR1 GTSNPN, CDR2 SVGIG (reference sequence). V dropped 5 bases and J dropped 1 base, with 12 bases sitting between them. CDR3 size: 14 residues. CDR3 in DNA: TGTGCCTGGGGAGACAGCCTCAGCAATCAGCCCCAGCATTTT. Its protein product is CAWGDSLSNQPQHF.

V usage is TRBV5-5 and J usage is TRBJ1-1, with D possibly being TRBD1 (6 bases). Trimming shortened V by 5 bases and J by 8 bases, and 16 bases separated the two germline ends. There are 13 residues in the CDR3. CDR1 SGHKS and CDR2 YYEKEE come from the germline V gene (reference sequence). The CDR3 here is CASRILAGQEAFF. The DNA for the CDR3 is TGTGCCAGCAGGATATTAGCAGGACAGGAAGCTTTCTTT.

The CDR3 protein is CASSPLGTQNQPQHF. In DNA, the CDR3 is TGTGCCAGCTCACCCCTCGGGACACAAAATCAGCCCCAGCATTTT. The V and J genes are TRBV18 and TRBJ1-5; D is perhaps TRBD1 (6 bases). The germline V and J ends were trimmed by 3 bases and 4 bases, with 13 bases remaining between them. The CDR3 contains 15 residues. CDR1 is KGHSH, CDR2 LQKENI, per germline.

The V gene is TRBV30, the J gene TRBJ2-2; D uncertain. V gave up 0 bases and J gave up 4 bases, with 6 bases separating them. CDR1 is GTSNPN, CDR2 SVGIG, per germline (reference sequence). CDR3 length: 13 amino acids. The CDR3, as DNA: TGTGCCTGGAGTGTAAGGGCCACCGGGGAGCTGTTTTTT. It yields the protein CAWSVRATGELFF.

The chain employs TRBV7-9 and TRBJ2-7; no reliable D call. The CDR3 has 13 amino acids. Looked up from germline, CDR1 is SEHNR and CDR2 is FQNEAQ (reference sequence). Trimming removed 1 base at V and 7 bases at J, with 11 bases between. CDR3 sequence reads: CASSLGAPGEQYF. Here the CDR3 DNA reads TGTGCCAGCAGCTTAGGGGCCCCAGGAGAGCAGTACTTC. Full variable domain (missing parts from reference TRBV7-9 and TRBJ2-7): DTGVSQNPRHKITKRGQNVTFRCDPISEHNRLYWYRQTLGQGPEFLTYFQNEAQLEKSRLLSDRFSAERPKGSFSTLEIQRTEQGDSAMYLCASSLGAPGEQYFGPGTRLTVT.

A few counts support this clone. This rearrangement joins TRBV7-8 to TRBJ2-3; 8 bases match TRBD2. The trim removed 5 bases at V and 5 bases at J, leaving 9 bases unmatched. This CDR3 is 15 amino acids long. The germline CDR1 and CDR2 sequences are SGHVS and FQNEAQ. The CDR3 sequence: CASSPRRAGGDTQYF. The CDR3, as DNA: TGTGCCAGCAGCCCTAGAAGGGCGGGGGGAGATACGCAGTATTTT.

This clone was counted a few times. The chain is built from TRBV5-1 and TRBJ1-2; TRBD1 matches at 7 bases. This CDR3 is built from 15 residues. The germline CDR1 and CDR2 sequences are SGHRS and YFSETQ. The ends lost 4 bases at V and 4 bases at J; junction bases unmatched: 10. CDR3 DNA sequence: TGCGCCAGCAGCCCCGGGACAGAAGTTAGCTATGGCTACACCTTC. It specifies CASSPGTEVSYGYTF.

The CDR3 coding sequence is TGTGCCAGCAGTCGTGGGACTGTGAACACTGAAGCTTTCTTT. It codes for CASSRGTVNTEAFF. The chain has TRBV2 and TRBJ1-1; a possible D gene is TRBD1 (5 bases). Germline V gene sequence: CDR1 SNHLY, CDR2 FYNNEI. V was cut by 5 bases and J by 0 bases, with 10 bases left in between. The CDR3 is 14 residues long.

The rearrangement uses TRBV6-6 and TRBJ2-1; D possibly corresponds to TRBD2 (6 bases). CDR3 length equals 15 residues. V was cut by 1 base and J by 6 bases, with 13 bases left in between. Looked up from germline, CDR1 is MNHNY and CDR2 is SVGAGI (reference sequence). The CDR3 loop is CASSYYRAGTNEQFF. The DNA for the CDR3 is TGTGCCAGCAGTTACTATCGGGCGGGAACCAATGAGCAGTTCTTC.

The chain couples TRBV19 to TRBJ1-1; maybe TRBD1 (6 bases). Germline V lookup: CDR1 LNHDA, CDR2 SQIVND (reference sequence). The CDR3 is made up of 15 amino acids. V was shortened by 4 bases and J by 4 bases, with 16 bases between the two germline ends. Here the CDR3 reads CASSKPRGVVTEAFF. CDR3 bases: TGTGCCAGTAGTAAACCGAGGGGGGTAGTCACTGAAGCTTTCTTT.

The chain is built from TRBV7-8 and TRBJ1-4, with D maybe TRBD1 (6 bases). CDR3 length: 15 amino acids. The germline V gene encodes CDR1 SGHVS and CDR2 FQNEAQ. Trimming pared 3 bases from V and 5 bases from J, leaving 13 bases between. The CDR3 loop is CASSLIWGGNEKLFF. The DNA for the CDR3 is TGTGCCAGCAGCTTGATATGGGGGGGCAATGAAAAACTGTTTTTT. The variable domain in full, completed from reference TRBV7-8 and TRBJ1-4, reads GAGVSQSPRYKVAKRGQDVALRCDPISGHVSLFWYQQALGQGPEFLTYFQNEAQLDKSGLPSDRFFAERPEGSVSTLKIQRTQQEDSAVYLCASSLIWGGNEKLFFGSGTQLSVL.

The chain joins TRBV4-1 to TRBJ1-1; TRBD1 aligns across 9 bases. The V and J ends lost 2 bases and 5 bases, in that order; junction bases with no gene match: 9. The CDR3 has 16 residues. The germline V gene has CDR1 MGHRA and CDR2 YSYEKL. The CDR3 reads CASSQNLNRGRTEAFF. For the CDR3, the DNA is TGCGCCAGCAGCCAAAACTTGAACAGGGGGCGAACTGAAGCTTTCTTT.

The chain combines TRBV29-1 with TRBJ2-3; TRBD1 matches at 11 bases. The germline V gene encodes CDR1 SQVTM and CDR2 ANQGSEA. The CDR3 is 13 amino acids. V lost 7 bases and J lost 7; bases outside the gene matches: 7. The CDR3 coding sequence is TGCAGCGACCGGACAGGGGGCACGAATACGCAGTATTTT. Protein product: CSDRTGGTNTQYF.

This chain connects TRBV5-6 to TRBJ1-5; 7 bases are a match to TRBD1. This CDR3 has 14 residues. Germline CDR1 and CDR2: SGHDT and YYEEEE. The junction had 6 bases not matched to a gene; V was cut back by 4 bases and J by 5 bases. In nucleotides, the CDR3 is TGTGCCAGCAGCCCCTGGACAGGCGATCAGCCCCAGCATTTT. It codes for CASSPWTGDQPQHF.

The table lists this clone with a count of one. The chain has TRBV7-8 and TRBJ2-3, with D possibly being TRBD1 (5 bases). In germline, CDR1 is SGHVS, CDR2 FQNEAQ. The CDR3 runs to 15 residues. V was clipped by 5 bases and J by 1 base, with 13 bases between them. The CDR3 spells CASSTRKTGTDTQYF. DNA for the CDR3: TGTGCCAGCAGCACTCGCAAGACAGGCACAGATACGCAGTATTTT. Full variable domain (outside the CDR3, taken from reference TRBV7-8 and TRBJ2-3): GAGVSQSPRYKVAKRGQDVALRCDPISGHVSLFWYQQALGQGPEFLTYFQNEAQLDKSGLPSDRFFAERPEGSVSTLKIQRTQQEDSAVYLCASSTRKTGTDTQYFGPGTRLTVL.

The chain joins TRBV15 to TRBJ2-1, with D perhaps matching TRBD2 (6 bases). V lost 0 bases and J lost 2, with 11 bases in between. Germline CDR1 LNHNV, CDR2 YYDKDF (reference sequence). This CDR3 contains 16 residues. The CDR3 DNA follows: TGTGCCACCAGCAGAGATAACGGGGGAACCTACAATGAGCAGTTCTTC. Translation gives CATSRDNGGTYNEQFF.

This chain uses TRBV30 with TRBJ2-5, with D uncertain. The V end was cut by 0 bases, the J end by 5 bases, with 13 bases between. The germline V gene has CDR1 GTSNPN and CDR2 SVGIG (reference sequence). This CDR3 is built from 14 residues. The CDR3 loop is CAWSVHRVTETQYF. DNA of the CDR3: TGTGCCTGGAGTGTACATAGGGTTACGGAGACCCAGTACTTC.

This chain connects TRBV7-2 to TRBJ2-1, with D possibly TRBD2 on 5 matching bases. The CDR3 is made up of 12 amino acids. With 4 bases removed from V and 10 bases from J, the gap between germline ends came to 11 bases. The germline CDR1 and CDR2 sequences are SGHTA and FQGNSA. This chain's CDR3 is CASSSSAGEQFF. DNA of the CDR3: TGTGCCAGCAGCTCCTCGGCGGGCGAGCAGTTCTTC.

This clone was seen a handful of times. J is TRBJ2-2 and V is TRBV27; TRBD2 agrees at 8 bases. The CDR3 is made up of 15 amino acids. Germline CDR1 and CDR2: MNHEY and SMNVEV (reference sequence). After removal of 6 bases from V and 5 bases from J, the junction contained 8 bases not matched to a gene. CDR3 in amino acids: CASSRGLARTGELFF. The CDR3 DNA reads TGTGCCAGCAGCCGAGGACTAGCTAGAACCGGGGAGCTGTTTTTT.

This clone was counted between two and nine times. The CDR3 region is CATSRDQETQYF. CDR3 in DNA: TGTGCCACCAGCAGGGACCAAGAGACCCAGTACTTC. This chain joins TRBV15 and TRBJ2-5; D gene unclear. The CDR3 consists of 12 residues. Trimming stripped 3 bases from V and 0 bases from J, with 2 bases between. Per germline, CDR1 LNHNV and CDR2 YYDKDF (reference sequence).

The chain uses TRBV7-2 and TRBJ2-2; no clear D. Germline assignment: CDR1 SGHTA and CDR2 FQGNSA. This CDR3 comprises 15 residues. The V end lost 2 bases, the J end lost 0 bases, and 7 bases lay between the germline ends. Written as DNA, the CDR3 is TGTGCCAGCAGCTTATTAGCTTCGAACACCGGGGAGCTGTTTTTT. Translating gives CASSLLASNTGELFF. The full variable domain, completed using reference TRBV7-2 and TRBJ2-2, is GAGVSQSPSNKVTEKGKDVELRCDPISGHTALYWYRQSLGQGLEFLIYFQGNSAPDKSGLPSDRFSAERTGGSVSTLTIQRTQQEDSAVYLCASSLLASNTGELFFGEGSRLTVL.

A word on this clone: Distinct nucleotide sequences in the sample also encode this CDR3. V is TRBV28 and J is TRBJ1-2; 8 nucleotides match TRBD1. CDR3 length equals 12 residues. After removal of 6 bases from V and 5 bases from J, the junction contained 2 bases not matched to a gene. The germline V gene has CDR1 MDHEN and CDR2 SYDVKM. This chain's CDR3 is CASSRTGYGYTF. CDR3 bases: TGTGCCAGCAGCCGGACAGGGTATGGCTACACCTTC.